This is a list of T cell receptor beta chains from one sample in a study of T cells in Graves' hyperthyroidism and ophthalmopathy. TCRdb passed the multiplex PCR reads through MiXCR, listing each CDR3 protein once. The sample lists around 350,000 distinct CDR3 sequences, roughly an eighth occurring once. Source material: blood. Every receptor here comes from a woman aged 18-35 years with Graves' hyperthyroidism. Each CDR3 is given without its conserved first and last residue. The order of the fields is CDR3 protein, V gene, J gene.

cdr3_aa: ASSPDGASGANVLT; v_call: TRBV18; j_call: TRBJ2-6
cdr3_aa: ASRGPDTEAF; v_call: TRBV2; j_call: TRBJ1-1
cdr3_aa: ASSLVPGEQY; v_call: TRBV13; j_call: TRBJ2-7
cdr3_aa: SVASAGNQPQH; v_call: TRBV29-1; j_call: TRBJ1-5
cdr3_aa: ASSPRGGKNNEQF; v_call: TRBV11-2; j_call: TRBJ2-1
cdr3_aa: ASSLYATEGDTQY; v_call: TRBV5-1; j_call: TRBJ2-3
cdr3_aa: ASSLLDLTEAF; v_call: TRBV5-1; j_call: TRBJ1-1
cdr3_aa: ASNGQGDYGYT; v_call: TRBV2; j_call: TRBJ1-2
cdr3_aa: ASGTSVLGDTQY; v_call: TRBV12-3/TRBV12-4; j_call: TRBJ2-3
cdr3_aa: ASSYGTGSSYEQY; v_call: TRBV6-5; j_call: TRBJ2-7
cdr3_aa: ASSLAFGNTEAF; v_call: TRBV5-6; j_call: TRBJ1-1
cdr3_aa: ASSRIRRGGAGGLYNEQF; v_call: TRBV7-2; j_call: TRBJ2-1
cdr3_aa: ASSGTDTYEQY; v_call: TRBV5-1; j_call: TRBJ2-7
cdr3_aa: SVGLGDYGYT; v_call: TRBV29-1; j_call: TRBJ1-2
cdr3_aa: ASSLSRPWGNTEAF; v_call: TRBV7-9; j_call: TRBJ1-1
cdr3_aa: ASSYWDTGELF; v_call: TRBV6-2/TRBV6-3; j_call: TRBJ2-2
cdr3_aa: ASSDILLAGPQETQY; v_call: TRBV2; j_call: TRBJ2-5
cdr3_aa: ASGVYEQY; v_call: TRBV6-1; j_call: TRBJ2-7
cdr3_aa: ASSYSYATTSGANVLT; v_call: TRBV6-5; j_call: TRBJ2-6
cdr3_aa: SATGSTDTQY; v_call: TRBV20-1; j_call: TRBJ2-3
cdr3_aa: ASSQFGVSEKLF; v_call: TRBV3-1; j_call: TRBJ1-4
cdr3_aa: ASSLTDVSDNEQF; v_call: TRBV5-1; j_call: TRBJ2-1
cdr3_aa: ASSRYSSRYTGELF; v_call: TRBV7-2; j_call: TRBJ2-2
cdr3_aa: ASSLTATTDTQY; v_call: TRBV5-8; j_call: TRBJ2-3
cdr3_aa: SAIRGGEFYGYT; v_call: TRBV20-1; j_call: TRBJ1-2